Sequencing of this T cell receptor (beta chain) was carried out in a study of T cell repertoires in cytomegalovirus infection. Turning to the study itself: HLA-B-restricted CMV epitopes that are well studied, plus recently identified HLA-C-restricted ones, were used by the study.

TCRdb redid the calling of the reads with MiXCR, one entry per CDR3 protein. The sample holds more than 250,000 distinct CDR3 sequences, around 25% seen once. In regard to this clonotype: Its antigen is not known.

J was trimmed by 3 bases and V by 1 base; bases with no gene match: 3. The length of the CDR3 is 15 residues. Germline V gene data show CDR1 as LNHDA and CDR2 as SQIVND (reference sequence). The rearrangement uses TRBV19 and TRBJ2-5; 9 nucleotides line up with TRBD2. The specimen was cultured PBMCs, collected from culture after CMV antigen stimulation. The sequence was collected from a human donor in good health (CMV status not recorded). Some clones in this sample may be carry-over from other donors' samples. In nucleotides, the CDR3 is TGTGCCAGTAGTATAGTGCCTAGCGGGAAAGAGACCCAGTACTTC. It encodes CASSIVPSGKETQYF.